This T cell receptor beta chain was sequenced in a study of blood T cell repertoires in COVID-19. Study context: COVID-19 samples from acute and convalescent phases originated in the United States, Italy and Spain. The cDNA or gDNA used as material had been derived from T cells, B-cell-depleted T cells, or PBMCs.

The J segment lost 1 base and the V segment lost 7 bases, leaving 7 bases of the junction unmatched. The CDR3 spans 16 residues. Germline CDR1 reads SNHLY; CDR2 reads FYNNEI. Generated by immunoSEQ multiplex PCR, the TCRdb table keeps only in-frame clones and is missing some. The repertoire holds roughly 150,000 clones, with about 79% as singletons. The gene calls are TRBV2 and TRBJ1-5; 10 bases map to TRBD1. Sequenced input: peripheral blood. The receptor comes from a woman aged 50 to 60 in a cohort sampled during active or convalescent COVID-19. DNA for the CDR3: TGTGCCAGCACCCGGGACAGGGGACAGAGCAATCAGCCCCAGCATTTT. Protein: CASTRDRGQSNQPQHF.